Following are 22 T cell receptor beta chains from one sample sequenced in a study of shared clonotypes between healthy human individuals. Libraries were prepared by immunoSEQ multiplex PCR; TCRdb keeps only in-frame clonotypes and omits some of them. The top ten hold about 1.8% of the sample, which has 2 million to 2.5 million clones, roughly 91% seen once. The naive CD8 population came from CD45RO-negative cells selected for CCR7, without terminally differentiated effector memory CD45RA+ cells. Sequencing input: naive CD8+ T cells from PBMCs. The source is a man between 18 and 29 years old in good health. Some clones in this sample may be carry-over from other donors' samples.

The chain links TRBV6-5 to TRBJ2-2; 7 positions match TRBD1. The CDR3 sequence is 14 residues long. CDR1 MNHEY and CDR2 SVGAGI come from the germline V gene. V trimming: 4 bases; J trimming: 7 bases; junction bases outside the gene matches: 6. CDR3 sequence (DNA): TGTGCCAGCAGTTCCTCCGGACAGGACGGGGAGCTGTTTTTT. This gives the protein CASSSSGQDGELFF.

The chain couples TRBV29-1 to TRBJ2-2; 15 bases map to TRBD2. V lost 3 bases and J lost 4; bases outside the gene matches: 12. Germline CDR1 is SQVTM and CDR2 is ANQGSEA. This CDR3 comprises 19 residues. For the CDR3, the DNA is TGCAGCGTTGAGATTTTTGGACTAGCGGGAGGGCCGATCACCGGGGAGCTGTTTTTT. This codes for CSVEIFGLAGGPITGELFF.

The gene calls are TRBV7-2 and TRBJ2-7, with D unclear. The V gene lost 2 bases and the J gene lost 2 bases, with 13 bases spanning the gap. This CDR3 region has 15 residues. Germline values: CDR1 SGHTA, CDR2 FQGNSA. The CDR3, as DNA: TGTGCCAGCAGCTTAATACCGGCCGGAACCTACGAGCAGTACTTC. Translation: CASSLIPAGTYEQYF.

About this clone: This likely traces to a read error, being one base from a far larger clone. Additional DNA sequences in this sample encode the identical CDR3. The V and J genes are TRBV6-5 and TRBJ1-2, with no clear D. The germline gives CDR1 MNHEY, CDR2 SVGAGI. The CDR3 loop spans 16 amino acids. The CDR3 sequence is CASSYSRTPIEYGYTF. The CDR3 DNA reads TGCGCCAGCAGTTACTCGCGGACTCCAATAGAATATGGCTACACCTTC.

This clone was counted once. The CDR3 sequence: CASSRTSGRAVQETQYF. For the CDR3, the DNA is TGTGCCAGCAGCCGGACTAGCGGGAGGGCCGTACAAGAGACCCAGTACTTC. The chain is built from TRBV7-2 and TRBJ2-5, with TRBD2 matching 15 bases. CDR1 and CDR2 (germline): SGHTA, FQGNSA. The CDR3 contains 17 residues. V shed 5 bases and J 2 bases; nucleotides not matched to a gene: 6.

V gene TRBV30 combines with J gene TRBJ2-3, with D hard to call. This CDR3 region has 10 residues. Per germline, CDR1 GTSNPN and CDR2 SVGIG (reference sequence). The ends were cut back, 8 bases at V and 6 bases at J, with 9 bases in the middle. Here the CDR3 reads CAGVVDTQYF. The CDR3 region has the DNA TGTGCCGGAGTAGTGGATACGCAGTATTTT.

In the case of this clone: This sample also contains other DNA sequences that code for the same CDR3. This chain links TRBV9 with TRBJ1-1, with a possible D match to TRBD1 (5 bases). Germline values: CDR1 SGDLS, CDR2 YYNGEE. Trimming cost V 2 bases and J 1 base, with 12 bases left between them. CDR3 length equals 15 residues. The CDR3 region is CASSVVQGANTEAFF. DNA of the CDR3: TGTGCCAGCAGCGTGGTCCAGGGTGCGAACACTGAAGCTTTCTTT. The variable domain in full, with the rest retrieved from reference TRBV9 and TRBJ1-1, is DSGVTQTPKHLITATGQRVTLRCSPRSGDLSVYWYQQSLDQGLQFLIQYYNGEERAKGNILERFSAQQFPDLHSELNLSSLELGDSALYFCASSVVQGANTEAFFGQGTRLTVV.

This sequence joins TRBV9 and TRBJ2-2; 11 nucleotides line up with TRBD2. J gave up 2 bases and V 2 bases, and 8 bases lay outside the gene matches. The CDR3 runs to 18 residues. Germline V lookup: CDR1 SGDLS, CDR2 YYNGEE. The CDR3 nucleotides read TGTGCCAGCAGCGTCACCAGGGGGACTAGCGGAAACACCGGGGAGCTGTTTTTT. It translates to CASSVTRGTSGNTGELFF.

The chain is built from TRBV4-1 and TRBJ1-1; D remains ambiguous. The V end was cut by 4 bases, the J end by 5 bases, with 11 bases between. This CDR3 has 13 residues. Germline CDR1 is MGHRA and CDR2 is YSYEKL. This CDR3 reads CASSLNGGTEAFF. DNA of the CDR3: TGCGCCAGCAGCCTAAACGGCGGTACTGAAGCTTTCTTT.

This chain joins TRBV4-2 and TRBJ1-1; no reliable D call. The V gene lost 1 base and the J gene lost 4 bases, with 13 bases spanning the gap. Per germline, CDR1 LGHNA and CDR2 YNFKEQ. CDR3 length: 15 amino acids. The DNA for the CDR3 is TGTGCCAGCAGCCAAGTCGACCGGTCGTCCACTGAAGCTTTCTTT. Its translation is CASSQVDRSSTEAFF.

The DNA of the CDR3 is TGTGCCAGTAGTATAGGTCGAGAATCCGAGCAGTACTTC. Translated: CASSIGRESEQYF. The rearrangement uses TRBV19 and TRBJ2-5; no clear D gene. The assigned J gene may be wrong: the sequence end matches TRBJ2-7 better. Germline values: CDR1 LNHDA, CDR2 SQIVND (reference sequence). The CDR3 has 13 amino acids.

The CDR3 DNA is TGTGCCAGCAGTACGACAGGGTTCTCCTACAATGAGCAGTTCTTC. Its translation: CASSTTGFSYNEQFF. The gene calls are TRBV27 and TRBJ2-1; 7 nucleotides match TRBD1. V lost 5 bases and J lost 0; bases outside the gene matches: 4. Per the germline V gene, CDR1 is MNHEY and CDR2 is SMNVEV (reference sequence). This CDR3 comprises 15 residues.

This chain connects TRBV5-1 to TRBJ2-2; 8 bases agree with TRBD1. J gave up 7 bases and V 4 bases, and 6 bases lay outside the gene matches. CDR3 size: 14 residues. In germline, CDR1 is SGHRS, CDR2 YFSETQ. CDR3 in DNA: TGCGCCAGCAGCCAACGACAGGGGATCGGGGAGCTGTTTTTT. Encoded protein: CASSQRQGIGELFF. The whole variable domain, filled in from reference TRBV5-1 and TRBJ2-2, reads KAGVTQTPRYLIKTRGQQVTLSCSPISGHRSVSWYQQTPGQGLQFLFEYFSETQRNKGNFPGRFSGRQFSNSRSEMNVSTLELGDSALYLCASSQRQGIGELFFGEGSRLTVL.

Regarding this clone: The sample carries other DNA sequences with the same CDR3. The chain joins TRBV9 to TRBJ2-1; D is undetermined. The germline V gene has CDR1 SGDLS and CDR2 YYNGEE. This CDR3 is 13 amino acids long. V was trimmed by 0 bases and J by 6 bases, leaving 7 bases between them. In DNA, the CDR3 is TGTGCCAGCAGCGTAGCTGATCCCAATGAGCAGTTCTTC. Amino acids: CASSVADPNEQFF.

This chain links TRBV7-9 with TRBJ2-7; D perhaps matches TRBD1 (6 bases). Germline V gene lookup returns CDR1 SEHNR and CDR2 FQNEAQ (reference sequence). CDR3 length equals 17 residues. The V end lost 0 bases, the J end lost 4 bases, and 19 bases lay between the germline ends. The CDR3 DNA follows: TGTGCCAGCAGCTTAGCATCGCGGCAGGGGATGTTATACGAGCAGTACTTC. It encodes CASSLASRQGMLYEQYF.

The rearrangement links TRBV13 to TRBJ2-7; the match to TRBD2 covers 11 bases. Germline CDR1 reads PRHDT; CDR2 reads FYEKMQ (reference sequence). V dropped 5 bases and J dropped 5; count of bases not matched to a gene: 5. The CDR3 runs to 14 residues. For the CDR3, the DNA is TGTGCCAGCAGCCCACGACTAGCGGGGAACGAGCAGTACTTC. Its protein is CASSPRLAGNEQYF.

V and J are TRBV7-9 and TRBJ2-2; 10 bases align to TRBD2. Germline loops: CDR1 SEHNR, CDR2 FQNEAQ (reference sequence). J lost 6 bases, V lost 2 bases, and 12 bases had no gene match. The CDR3 extends over 18 amino acids. CDR3 in amino acids: CASSLPPGSGRRPGELFF. CDR3 sequence (DNA): TGTGCCAGCAGCTTACCTCCGGGTAGCGGGAGGAGACCCGGGGAGCTGTTTTTT.

CDR3 sequence reads: CSVSSPHTRGTQYF. CDR3 DNA: TGCAGCGTCTCTTCCCCCCACACACGAGGGACCCAGTACTTC. The chain joins TRBV29-1 to TRBJ2-5, with D hard to call. CDR3 length equals 14 residues. V lost 6 bases and J 7 bases, leaving 21 bases between the germline ends. Germline CDR1 reads SQVTM; CDR2 reads ANQGSEA.

V is TRBV5-4 and J is TRBJ1-1, with 8 bases aligning to TRBD1. Trimming took 2 bases from V and 7 from J; bases not matched to a gene: 7. CDR3 size: 14 residues. Looked up from germline, CDR1 is SGHNT and CDR2 is YYREEE (reference sequence). The chain's CDR3 is CASSFSTGGDEAFF. The CDR3 region has the DNA TGTGCCAGCAGCTTTTCCACAGGGGGTGATGAAGCTTTCTTT.

With respect to this clone: The sample holds other DNA sequences that translate to the same CDR3. This chain links TRBV9 with TRBJ2-7; 7 nucleotides align to TRBD2. The CDR3 consists of 15 residues. CDR1 and CDR2 from the germline V gene are SGDLS and YYNGEE. The trim removed 0 bases at V and 1 base at J, leaving 4 bases unmatched. CDR3 coding DNA: TGTGCCAGCAGCGTAGATCCCGGGAGGTCCTACGAGCAGTACTTC. This gives the protein CASSVDPGRSYEQYF.

As to this clone: The same CDR3 also results from other DNA sequences found in this sample. The rearrangement links TRBV5-1 to TRBJ2-7; no reliable D call. The CDR3 has 13 amino acids. V was cut by 0 bases and J by 1 base, with 5 bases left in between. Germline lookup yields CDR1 SGHRS and CDR2 YFSETQ. The CDR3 coding sequence is TGCGCCAGCAGCTTGGGATCATCCTACGAGCAGTACTTC. Protein: CASSLGSSYEQYF.

J is TRBJ2-5 and V is TRBV29-1; D not resolved. This CDR3 has 14 amino acids. CDR1 is SQVTM, CDR2 ANQGSEA, per germline. The ends were cut back, 4 bases at V and 0 bases at J, with 12 bases in the middle. The CDR3 region has the DNA TGCAGCGTTGCCCAGCCCTCGTACCAAGAGACCCAGTACTTC. The encoded protein is CSVAQPSYQETQYF.